This note documents a single T cell receptor (beta chain) sequence. Its matching antigen is unknown. These data come from a study of T cells expressing NK-cell markers. Study-wide points: Dominance of the CD3+CD56-NKG2C+ fraction by these clonotypes also held in a handful of donors. Whether expanded NKG2C+ T cell clones were HCMV specific stayed uncertain.

TCR beta libraries carry UMIs added by 5'RACE template switching. TCRdb processed the 5' RACE reads again and assigns one entry to each CDR3 protein, with no DNA. Its table lists 440,000 or so distinct CDR3 sequences. The source of this sequence is a woman between 18 and 70 years old in good health. The sample comprised blood T cells: a sorted CD56 or NKG2C T cell subset, CD4+ or CD8+ T cells, or bulk PBMC T cells (not recorded which).

The CDR3 region is CSARSSGRVWEQYF. This chain connects TRBV20-1 to TRBJ2-7; the D call from TCRdb, TRBD2, cannot be confirmed without DNA. The CDR3 has 14 amino acids. Germline CDR1 DFQATT, CDR2 SNEGSKA (reference sequence).